Given below is one TCR beta chain in context. The record originates from a study of identical twins. MiXCR, applied by TCRdb to the 5' RACE reads, yields one record per CDR3 protein. The top ten hold approximately 0.94% of the sample, which has hundreds of thousands of distinct CDR3 sequences, less than 10% seen once. The same data also contributed to another study, on yellow fever vaccine responses in identical twins.

This clonotype was sampled from a woman aged 18 to 35 in good health. Sequencing was carried out using PBMCs.

CDR3 coding DNA: TGTGCCAGCAGTTACTCGGCCGTGGGGGGGGATACGCAGTATTTT. It is translated as CASSYSAVGGDTQYF. V gene TRBV6-5 combines with J gene TRBJ2-3; 7 bases map to TRBD2. J lost 6 bases, V lost 0 bases, and 6 bases had no gene match. Germline V gives CDR1 MNHEY, CDR2 SVGAGI. This CDR3 region has 15 residues.